The following is a TCR beta chain sequence with its context. The data were obtained in a study of blood T cell repertoires in COVID-19. Study context: The study drew acute and convalescent COVID-19 samples from the United States, Italy and Spain. T cells, B-cell-depleted T cells, or PBMCs provided the cDNA or gDNA that served as material.

As handled by the study authors: Estimates of nucleated cell counts were drawn from the amplification of reference gene primers. Assay: immunoSEQ multiplex PCR; the TCRdb copy retains only in-frame clones and omits some. D and trimming were read from the DNA, whereas the V and J calls and clone size are those reported in that table. The sample gives roughly 200,000 clones, around 83% of which show up once; less than 15% is in the top ten. The length of the CDR3 is 13 residues. The germline CDR1 and CDR2 sequences are SGHAT and FQNNGV. Trimming stripped 5 bases from V and 7 bases from J, with 12 bases between.

The V call is TRBV11-2, the J call TRBJ1-3; D remains ambiguous. This clonotype was obtained from a human donor in a cohort sampled during active COVID-19. The sequenced sample consisted of peripheral blood. DNA for the CDR3: TGTGCCAGCAGCACCTCTCCGGGGAACACCATATATTTT. This codes for CASSTSPGNTIYF.